This T cell receptor (beta chain) emerged from a study of cytomegalovirus exposure and HLA in healthy donors. Overall study findings and caveats: An analysis that came later showed most CMV-associated TCR beta chains appearing HLA-restricted. It was assumed in the presence/absence analyses that sequencing depth was roughly uniform across donors. The study put under 200 TCR beta chains on its list as cytomegalovirus-associated.

The PCR made use of 60 Vbeta and 13 Jbeta primers. How the authors handled the data: An analysis performed later counted 73 million or so unique TCR beta chains (around 10 million of them shared). Assay: immunoSEQ multiplex PCR; the TCRdb copy retains only in-frame clones and omits some. The DNA was the basis for D and trimming; V, J and clone size are from that table. Recorded here are 35,000 to 45,000 clones; the top ten clones represent roughly 8%. Germline V lookup: CDR1 KGHSH, CDR2 LQKENI. The CDR3 is 14 amino acids. Trimming stripped 8 bases from V and 1 base from J, with 11 bases between. A note on this clone: Its target is unknown.

This chain links TRBV18 with TRBJ1-4, with a tentative D call TRBD1 (6 bases). The clonotype originates from a male donor in good health and CMV-seronegative. Specimen: PBMCs. The CDR3 DNA follows: TGTGCCAGCCAACAGGGATTAACTAATGAAAAACTGTTTTTT. Protein sequence: CASQQGLTNEKLFF.